The clone carrying this TCR beta chain occurred a few times. Its antigen remains unknown. The data derive from a study of graft-versus-host responses after intestinal transplantation. Study findings and constraints: High graft-versus-host to host-versus-graft T cell clonal ratios marked allografts of patients with graft-donor macrochimerism. Recipient marrow showed GvH clones, some seen first in ileum or blood.

The CDR3 runs 13 residues. Germline lookup yields CDR1 KGHSH and CDR2 LQKENI. V was cut by 2 bases and J by 6 bases, with 10 bases left in between. Libraries were prepared by immunoSEQ multiplex PCR; TCRdb keeps only in-frame clonotypes and omits some of them. Of over 100,000 clones detected, 85% to 95% appear once; the ten largest clones hold around 0.12%. The specimen comprised unstimulated CD4+ T cells sorted from spleen or lymph node cells, sampled before intestinal transplant. This chain connects TRBV18 to TRBJ1-2; perhaps TRBD1 as D (6 bases). This sequence was found in a human donor who received an intestinal transplant. CDR3 sequence reads: CASSPSGDHGYTF. The CDR3 bases are TGTGCCAGCTCACCATCAGGGGACCATGGCTACACCTTC. The whole variable domain, remainder taken from reference TRBV18 and TRBJ1-2, is NAGVMQNPRHLVRRRGQEARLRCSPMKGHSHVYWYRQLPEEGLKFMVYLQKENIIDESGMPKERFSAEFPKEGPSILRIQQVVRGDSAAYFCASSPSGDHGYTFGSGTRLTVV.